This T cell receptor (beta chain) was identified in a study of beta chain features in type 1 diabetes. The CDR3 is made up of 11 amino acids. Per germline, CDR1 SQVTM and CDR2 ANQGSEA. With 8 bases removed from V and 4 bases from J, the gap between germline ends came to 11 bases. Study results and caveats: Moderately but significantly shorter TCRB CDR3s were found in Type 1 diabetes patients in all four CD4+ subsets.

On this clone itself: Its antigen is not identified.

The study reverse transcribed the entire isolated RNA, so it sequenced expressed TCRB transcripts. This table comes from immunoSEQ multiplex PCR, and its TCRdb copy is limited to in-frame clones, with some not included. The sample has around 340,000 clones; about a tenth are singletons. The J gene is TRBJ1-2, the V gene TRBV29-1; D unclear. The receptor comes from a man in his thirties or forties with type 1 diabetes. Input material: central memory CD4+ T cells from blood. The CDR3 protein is CSLGESYGYTF. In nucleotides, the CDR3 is TGCAGCCTTGGCGAATCCTATGGCTACACCTTC.